Following are 17 T cell receptor beta chains from one sample sequenced in a study of T cell responses to AZD1222 COVID-19 vaccine (dated by TCRdb to about 2021). This sample's time point label indicates: baseline before first vaccination. Library method: the immunoSEQ multiplex PCR assay. Not all clones reach the TCRdb copy of this immuneACCESS table, which keeps in-frame sequences only. Checked studies attribute under half of the gap to unresolved V genes and leave the rest unexplained. For this sample the table gives 100,000 to 150,000 clones, of which around 87% were detected only once. Of the sample, more than 9% is held by the ten largest clones. The sequencing here drew on peripheral blood, taken on day 0 of AZD1222 vaccination. Receptors were obtained from an adult in good health.

V is TRBV29-1 and J is TRBJ1-1, with D perhaps matching TRBD1 (6 bases). Germline CDR1 reads SQVTM; CDR2 reads ANQGSEA. This CDR3 has 12 residues. The ends were cut back, 7 bases at V and 4 bases at J, with 13 bases in the middle. CDR3 bases: TGCAGCGCGGTGAGGGGGACCACTGAAGCTTTCTTT. This sequence encodes CSAVRGTTEAFF.

CDR3 bases: TGTGCCAGCAGTTTAACAGGGGGCGGATACTCCTACGAGCAGTACTTC. It is translated as CASSLTGGGYSYEQYF. V is TRBV28 and J is TRBJ2-7; 9 bases fit TRBD1. V was clipped by 2 bases and J by 0 bases; unmatched bases: 5. This CDR3 is built from 16 residues. Looked up from germline, CDR1 is MDHEN and CDR2 is SYDVKM. Supplemented by reference TRBV28 and TRBJ2-7, the full variable domain reads DVKVTQSSRYLVKRTGEKVFLECVQDMDHENMFWYRQDPGLGLRLIYFSYDVKMKEKGDIPEGYSVSREKKERFSLILESASTNQTSMYLCASSLTGGGYSYEQYFGPGTRLTVT.

The chain employs TRBV29-1 and TRBJ2-3; D is unclear. This CDR3 has 11 residues. The germline V and J ends were trimmed by 5 bases and 3 bases, with 6 bases remaining between them. CDR1 and CDR2 (germline): SQVTM, ANQGSEA. Written as DNA, the CDR3 is TGCAGCGTTCGATTGACAGATACGCAGTATTTT. Protein product: CSVRLTDTQYF.

The chain uses TRBV11-2 and TRBJ2-7; TRBD2 might be the D (8 bases). Germline CDR1 and CDR2: SGHAT and FQNNGV. V lost 5 bases and J lost 6, with 23 bases in between. This CDR3 contains 16 residues. The CDR3 sequence: CASSVTGGRGPGEQYF. The CDR3 nucleotides are TGTGCCAGCAGCGTCACGGGAGGGAGGGGGCCGGGCGAGCAGTACTTC.

The chain joins TRBV30 to TRBJ2-1, with D hard to call. V gave up 7 bases and J gave up 10 bases, with 17 bases separating them. Germline V CDR1 and CDR2: GTSNPN, SVGIG (reference sequence). The CDR3 consists of 12 residues. CDR3: CASHILGGEQFF. The CDR3 nucleotides read TGTGCCTCCCACATTCTCGGCGGAGAGCAGTTCTTC.

The V and J genes are TRBV28 and TRBJ2-1, with 7 bases matching TRBD2. The V and J ends lost 6 bases and 4 bases, in that order; junction bases with no gene match: 12. The CDR3 covers 16 residues. In germline, CDR1 is MDHEN, CDR2 SYDVKM. DNA of the CDR3: TGTGCCAGCAGACCCGGCGGGGGACTCTCATACAATGAGCAGTTCTTC. The encoded protein is CASRPGGGLSYNEQFF.

The J gene is TRBJ1-6, the V gene TRBV19; a weak D match, TRBD1 (5 bases). V lost 7 bases and J lost 4, with 8 bases in between. The CDR3 sequence is 13 residues long. Germline-derived CDR1 and CDR2 are LNHDA and SQIVND (reference sequence). The CDR3 coding sequence is TGTGCCAGTAAGGGACGGTATAATTCACCCCTCCACTTT. It yields the protein CASKGRYNSPLHF.

V gene TRBV24-1 combines with J gene TRBJ1-5; unclear D gene. Trimming removed 7 bases from V and 0 bases from J, with 9 bases in between. The V gene's germline CDR1 is KGHDR and CDR2 SFDVKD. The CDR3 spans 14 residues. CDR3 sequence (DNA): TGTGCCACCAGACGCCCTTATAGCAATCAGCCCCAGCATTTT. Translating gives CATRRPYSNQPQHF.

This clone is medium-sized. The J gene is TRBJ1-4, the V gene TRBV2, with TRBD1 matching 7 bases. The ends lost 2 bases at V and 0 bases at J; junction bases unmatched: 6. The CDR3 loop spans 17 amino acids. CDR1 SNHLY and CDR2 FYNNEI come from the germline V gene. CDR3 DNA: TGTGCCAGCAGTGAACGACAGGGACTTTCAACTAATGAAAAACTGTTTTTT. Protein: CASSERQGLSTNEKLFF.

This rearrangement joins TRBV14 to TRBJ2-3; 11 bases map to TRBD2. V gave up 4 bases and J gave up 13 bases; unmatched junction bases: 13. Per the germline V gene, CDR1 is SGHDN and CDR2 is FVKESK. This CDR3 has 15 residues. The CDR3 loop reads CASSPSLAGGLVEYF. The DNA for the CDR3 is TGTGCCAGCAGCCCCTCCCTAGCGGGGGGTCTCGTGGAGTATTTT.

The gene calls are TRBV28 and TRBJ2-7; D uncertain. This CDR3 spans 13 amino acids. Trimming removed 4 bases from V and 2 bases from J, with 9 bases in between. CDR1 MDHEN and CDR2 SYDVKM come from the germline V gene. Here the CDR3 DNA reads TGTGCCAGCAGTTACAGTTCAACCTACGAGCAGTACTTC. Translating gives CASSYSSTYEQYF. The full variable domain, rest sourced from reference TRBV28 and TRBJ2-7, is DVKVTQSSRYLVKRTGEKVFLECVQDMDHENMFWYRQDPGLGLRLIYFSYDVKMKEKGDIPEGYSVSREKKERFSLILESASTNQTSMYLCASSYSSTYEQYFGPGTRLTVT.

The J gene is TRBJ1-6, the V gene TRBV5-1, with 8 positions matching TRBD1. Germline loops: CDR1 SGHRS, CDR2 YFSETQ. The CDR3 totals 15 residues. V lost 4 bases and J lost 13; bases outside the gene matches: 13. CDR3 nucleotide sequence: TGCGCCAGCAGCGCACTGGGACAGGACAATTATCCCCTCCACTTT. It translates to CASSALGQDNYPLHF. The full variable domain, in which reference TRBV5-1 and TRBJ1-6 provide the parts outside the CDR3, is KAGVTQTPRYLIKTRGQQVTLSCSPISGHRSVSWYQQTPGQGLQFLFEYFSETQRNKGNFPGRFSGRQFSNSRSEMNVSTLELGDSALYLCASSALGQDNYPLHFGNGTRLTVT.

This rearrangement joins TRBV9 to TRBJ2-1, with TRBD2 matching 8 bases. This CDR3 has 15 amino acids. Germline lookup yields CDR1 SGDLS and CDR2 YYNGEE. Trimming at V came to 4 bases and at J to 0 bases, leaving 3 bases not matched to a gene. The CDR3 protein is CASSKSGSSYNEQFF. Written as DNA, the CDR3 is TGTGCCAGCAGCAAAAGCGGGAGCTCCTACAATGAGCAGTTCTTC.

This chain links TRBV5-1 with TRBJ2-7; 9 nucleotides agree with TRBD1. After removal of 0 bases from V and 1 base from J, the junction contained 5 bases not matched to a gene. The CDR3 is made up of 16 amino acids. CDR1 SGHRS and CDR2 YFSETQ come from the germline V gene. The CDR3: CASSLGAGTGSYEQYF. The CDR3 nucleotides are TGCGCCAGCAGCTTGGGGGCCGGGACAGGGTCCTACGAGCAGTACTTC. The full variable domain, with the rest looked up from reference TRBV5-1 and TRBJ2-7, is KAGVTQTPRYLIKTRGQQVTLSCSPISGHRSVSWYQQTPGQGLQFLFEYFSETQRNKGNFPGRFSGRQFSNSRSEMNVSTLELGDSALYLCASSLGAGTGSYEQYFGPGTRLTVT.

This clone turned up a few times. J is TRBJ2-3 and V is TRBV7-2; D perhaps matches TRBD2 (6 bases). Germline V gene sequence: CDR1 SGHTA, CDR2 FQGNSA. Trimming took 5 bases from V and 3 from J, leaving 15 bases between them. This CDR3 spans 15 amino acids. As DNA, the CDR3 is TGTGCCAGCAGCCTCACCGGGACTTATACAGATACGCAGTATTTT. Translated: CASSLTGTYTDTQYF.

DNA for the CDR3: TGCGCCAGCATGTCACAGGTCGGGAGTAGCCTCGACGAGCAGTACTTC. It codes for CASMSQVGSSLDEQYF. V gene TRBV23-1 combines with J gene TRBJ2-7; D possibly corresponds to TRBD2 (6 bases). Being an ORF, TRBV23-1 has a function that is uncertain. V was cut by 7 bases and J by 5 bases, with 24 bases left in between. The CDR3 spans 16 residues.

This clone appeared once. The chain carries TRBV5-1 and TRBJ2-1; no clear D gene. Germline V lookup: CDR1 SGHRS, CDR2 YFSETQ. This CDR3 is 13 amino acids long. V shed 0 bases and J shed 5 bases, with 6 bases lying between them. Here the CDR3 reads CASSLGQHNEQFF. The CDR3 DNA reads TGCGCCAGCAGCTTGGGTCAGCACAATGAGCAGTTCTTC.